This paragraph covers one TCR beta chain sequence. The sample comes from a study of blood T cell repertoires in COVID-19. Germline CDR1 is MNHEY and CDR2 is SVGAGI. The CDR3 loop spans 13 amino acids. Trimming pared 6 bases from V and 5 bases from J, leaving 11 bases between. Libraries were prepared by immunoSEQ multiplex PCR; TCRdb keeps only in-frame clonotypes and omits some of them. Of a few hundred thousand clones listed, around 92% are singletons. This sequence originates from a woman in her 30s with COVID-19, enrolled during active disease. This chain joins TRBV6-5 and TRBJ1-5; D is perhaps TRBD1 (5 bases). The sequenced sample was peripheral blood. The DNA for the CDR3 is TGTGCCAGCAGCGCGGCAGGGTATCAGCCCCAGCATTTT. It is translated as CASSAAGYQPQHF.